The T cell receptor (beta chain) described here comes from a study of response to subunit inactivated influenza vaccine. A word on this clonotype: A much larger clone differs from this one at a single base, so this may be a read error.

This CDR3 has 12 amino acids. The V gene lost 4 bases and the J gene lost 7 bases, with 8 bases spanning the gap. MiXCR, run by TCRdb on the RT-PCR reads, gives a single entry per CDR3 protein. The sample contains about 540,000 distinct CDR3 sequences, under 30% of which appear only once. These data were likewise used in another study, on T cells expressing NK-cell markers. That paper notes: UMIs accompanied the 5'RACE template switching by which TCR beta cDNA was made. In several experiments, sorting was restricted to alpha-beta TCR T cells by an anti-gamma-delta TCR antibody.

This TCR was sampled from a middle-aged man who received an inactivated influenza vaccine. The chain is built from TRBV12-3 or TRBV12-4 and TRBJ1-5; D remains ambiguous. The sequenced sample was CD4+ T cells sorted from PBMCs, obtained about 12 days after vaccination. CDR3 region: CASSSGKQPQHF. In nucleotides, the CDR3 is TGTGCCAGCAGTTCCGGGAAGCAGCCCCAGCATTTT.